This T cell receptor (beta chain) came from a study of shared clonotypes between healthy human individuals. Concerning this clone itself: Its specificity is unknown.

How the authors handled the data: Filtering differed, since immunoSEQ gave only junction sequences and no quality scores. The method was immunoSEQ multiplex PCR; TCRdb's version includes in-frame clones alone and lacks a portion of them. That table gives V, J and clone size, and the DNA gave D and trimming. The sample lists about 2.4 million clones; about 92% were seen once. Memory CD4+ cells were the fraction left after CD45RA+ naive selection. Study outcomes and limitations: Non-shared clonotypes had lower generation probabilities than clonotypes shared by all four sorted-subset donors. Investigators expected sequencing depth to affect clonotype sharing among donors.

Sample: naive CD4+ T cells sorted from blood. Subset reported: CD45RA+ positively selected. The receptor comes from a young man in good health.

CDR3 residues: CASSLEWDRASYGYTF. Written as DNA, the CDR3 is TGTGCCAGCAGCTTGGAATGGGACAGGGCGTCGTATGGCTACACCTTC. The chain has TRBV5-5 and TRBJ1-2; TRBD1 agrees at 9 bases. This CDR3 comprises 16 residues. J gave up 5 bases and V 0 bases, and 8 bases lay outside the gene matches. The germline V gene encodes CDR1 SGHKS and CDR2 YYEKEE (reference sequence).